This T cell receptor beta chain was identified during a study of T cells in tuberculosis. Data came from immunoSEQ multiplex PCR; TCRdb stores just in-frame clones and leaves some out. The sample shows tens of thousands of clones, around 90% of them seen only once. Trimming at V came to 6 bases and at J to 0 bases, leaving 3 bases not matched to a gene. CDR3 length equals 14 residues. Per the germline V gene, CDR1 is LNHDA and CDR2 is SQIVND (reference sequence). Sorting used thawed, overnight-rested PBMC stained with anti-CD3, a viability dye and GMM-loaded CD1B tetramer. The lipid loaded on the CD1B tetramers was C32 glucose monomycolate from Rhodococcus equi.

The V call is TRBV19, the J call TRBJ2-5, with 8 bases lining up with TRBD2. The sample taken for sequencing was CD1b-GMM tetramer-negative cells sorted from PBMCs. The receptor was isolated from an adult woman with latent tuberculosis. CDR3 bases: TGTGCCAGTAGCGGGGGGGCGTACCAAGAGACCCAGTACTTC. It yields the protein CASSGGAYQETQYF.